This TCR beta chain was obtained from a study of shared T cell receptors in the human thymus. The data were produced by immunoSEQ multiplex PCR, yet TCRdb's version contains in-frame clones alone and is incomplete. In the table there are about 730,000 clones, approximately 83% of which are singletons. Trimming cost V 5 bases and J 3 bases, with 19 bases left between them. Germline V lookup: CDR1 SGHAT, CDR2 FQNNGV. This CDR3 is built from 16 residues. This sample also appeared in a second study, on human thymus T cells. That study reports: Having corrective surgery for congenital heart defects, healthy Finnish infants were the ones who donated. During corrective heart surgery, resections were taken, and the thymus tissue came from them. As related research reported, thymic repertoires overlapped highly among unrelated individuals.

V usage is TRBV11-2 and J usage is TRBJ1-2, with TRBD1 as a possible D gene (5 bases). The clonotype originates from a girl less than two years old with a congenital heart defect. The material sequenced was thymocytes. The CDR3 sequence is CASSQKTQTEDYGYTF. The CDR3 nucleotides read TGTGCCAGCAGCCAAAAAACCCAGACAGAGGACTATGGCTACACCTTC. Combining the CDR3 with reference TRBV11-2 and TRBJ1-2 gives the whole variable domain EAGVAQSPRYKIIEKRQSVAFWCNPISGHATLYWYQQILGQGPKLLIQFQNNGVVDDSQLPKDRFSAERLKGVDSTLKIQPAKLEDSAVYLCASSQKTQTEDYGYTFGSGTRLTVV.